The T cell receptor beta chain under discussion was sequenced for a study of blood T cell repertoires in COVID-19. This clone appeared once. V was clipped by 3 bases and J by 0 bases, with 12 bases between them. Germline CDR1 SNHLY, CDR2 FYNNEI. The CDR3 has 16 residues. Assay: immunoSEQ multiplex PCR; the TCRdb copy retains only in-frame clones and omits some. The data hold about 530,000 clones, with approximately 88% observed a single time. The material sequenced was peripheral blood. The chain combines TRBV2 with TRBJ1-3; D gene unclear. This sequence originates from a woman aged 45-65 years with COVID-19, enrolled during active disease. The CDR3 DNA sequence: TGTGCCAGCAGTGAGTCGGAGGGATTCTCTGGAAACACCATATATTTT. Translation: CASSESEGFSGNTIYF.